The T cell receptor (beta chain) described here comes from a study of beta chain features in type 1 diabetes. Study findings and constraints: All four CD4+ subsets of Type 1 diabetes patients contained TCRB CDR3s that were moderately but significantly shorter.

With respect to this clone: Its antigen is not known.

Germline-derived CDR1 and CDR2 are GTSNPN and SVGIG (reference sequence). There are 13 residues in the CDR3. J gave up 7 bases and V 3 bases, and 5 bases lay outside the gene matches. Expressed TCRB transcripts were sequenced because the entire RNA isolate underwent reverse transcription. Method: immunoSEQ multiplex PCR; TCRdb's copy keeps in-frame clones and lacks some. This table holds hundreds of thousands of clones, around 15% found once. This chain joins TRBV30 and TRBJ1-4, with 7 bases fitting TRBD1. Sequencing was carried out using naive CD4+ T cells from blood. This receptor was identified in a man between 18 and 29 years old with type 1 diabetes. CDR3 coding DNA: TGTGCCTGGAGAGCACAGGGGATTGAAAAACTGTTTTTT. Translation gives CAWRAQGIEKLFF.